The 19 T cell receptor beta chains below were found in one sample sequenced in a study of T cell repertoires in cytomegalovirus infection. TCRdb called the reads again in MiXCR, with one record for every CDR3 protein. The sample records 650,000 to 900,000 distinct CDR3 sequences, about 33% being singletons. Antigens for these TCRs are unknown. This sample comprised cultured CD8+ T cells from PBMCs, obtained from culture after CMV antigen stimulation. The receptor source for this set is a human donor in good health (CMV status not recorded). Some clones in this sample may be carry-over from other donors' samples.

The V gene is TRBV7-2, the J gene TRBJ2-6; 8 bases match TRBD1. The CDR3 is made up of 17 amino acids. The germline CDR1 and CDR2 sequences are SGHTA and FQGNSA. Unmatched junction bases numbered 5, after V lost 1 base and J lost 3 bases. The DNA for the CDR3 is TGTGCCAGCAGCTTAGTGGACAGGGTGGGTGGGGCCAACGTCCTGACTTTC. Translating it yields CASSLVDRVGGANVLTF.

CDR3 in DNA: TGCGCCAGCAGCCAAGGACTTCTCCAGGGAAATGAGCAGTTCTTC. Residues: CASSQGLLQGNEQFF. The chain carries TRBV4-1 and TRBJ2-1; tentatively, D is TRBD1 (5 bases). This CDR3 spans 15 amino acids. V gave up 1 base and J gave up 7 bases, with 14 bases separating them. Looked up from germline, CDR1 is MGHRA and CDR2 is YSYEKL.

This clonotype was seen many times. This chain uses TRBV6-5 with TRBJ1-1; D remains ambiguous. CDR1 is MNHEY and CDR2 is SVGAGI in the germline V gene. The length of the CDR3 is 13 residues. V lost 0 bases, J lost 1 base, and 3 bases lay in between. CDR3 amino acids: CASSYSKNTEAFF. Here the CDR3 DNA reads TGTGCCAGCAGTTACTCGAAGAACACTGAAGCTTTCTTT.

The J gene is TRBJ2-3, the V gene TRBV27; D ambiguous. The CDR3 is made up of 15 amino acids. CDR1 and CDR2 from the germline V gene are MNHEY and SMNVEV (reference sequence). V was clipped by 1 base and J by 0 bases, with 8 bases between them. CDR3 in DNA: TGTGCCAGCAGTTTATTCTGGGGTAGCACAGATACGCAGTATTTT. Translated: CASSLFWGSTDTQYF.

This clonotype was found a few times. V usage is TRBV4-2 and J usage is TRBJ1-2; D may be TRBD1 (5 bases). V lost 1 base and J 4 bases, leaving 10 bases between the germline ends. CDR3 size: 14 residues. Looked up from germline, CDR1 is LGHNA and CDR2 is YNFKEQ. CDR3 in DNA: TGTGCCAGCAGCCAAGGAAGGACAAGCTATGGCTACACCTTC. The encoded protein is CASSQGRTSYGYTF.

The chain recombines TRBV27 with TRBJ2-1; no definite D call. The V gene's germline CDR1 is MNHEY and CDR2 SMNVEV (reference sequence). The CDR3 spans 14 residues. Trimming took off 5 bases at V and 7 bases at J, with 15 bases between the two ends. CDR3 region: CASSTRQALNEQFF. CDR3 coding DNA: TGTGCCAGCAGTACCCGGCAGGCCCTTAATGAGCAGTTCTTC.

The rearrangement uses TRBV27 and TRBJ2-1; maybe TRBD1 (6 bases). The germline V gene encodes CDR1 MNHEY and CDR2 SMNVEV (reference sequence). The CDR3 contains 15 residues. Between the trimmed V and J ends, which lost 3 bases and 6 bases, there was a span of 15 bases. The CDR3 region has the DNA TGTGCCAGCAGTTTGGGGGCGCCAACGGTCAATGAGCAGTTCTTC. Protein product: CASSLGAPTVNEQFF.

The chain is built from TRBV4-1 and TRBJ2-1; 7 bases line up with TRBD1. Germline CDR1 reads MGHRA; CDR2 reads YSYEKL. Trimming at V came to 1 base and at J to 5 bases, leaving 20 bases not matched to a gene. This CDR3 has 20 amino acids. CDR3 in amino acids: CASSQGLLSTTGVVHNEQFF. The DNA for the CDR3 is TGCGCCAGCAGCCAAGGGCTCCTTTCGACCACAGGGGTAGTGCACAATGAGCAGTTCTTC.

The chain has TRBV7-6 and TRBJ1-6, with 9 bases aligning to TRBD1. The J segment lost 13 bases and the V segment lost 4 bases, leaving 5 bases of the junction unmatched. The CDR3 loop spans 13 amino acids. Germline V CDR1 and CDR2: SGHVS, FNYEAQ. The CDR3 sequence is CASSSGQGFPLHF. The CDR3 region has the DNA TGTGCCAGCAGCTCGGGACAGGGATTTCCCCTCCACTTT.

The genes are TRBV14 and TRBJ2-1; D is tentatively TRBD1 or TRBD2 (6 bases each). This CDR3 has 14 residues. Germline values: CDR1 SGHDN, CDR2 FVKESK. V was pared by 4 bases and J by 6 bases, with 13 bases between. CDR3 sequence: CASSRNGGGNEQFF. The CDR3 region has the DNA TGTGCCAGCAGCCGGAATGGAGGGGGCAATGAGCAGTTCTTC.

The chain recombines TRBV7-9 with TRBJ2-7, with unresolved D. V gave up 5 bases and J gave up 4 bases, with 18 bases separating them. The CDR3 runs 15 residues. The germline V gene has CDR1 SEHNR and CDR2 FQNEAQ (reference sequence). The CDR3 reads CASSPEAPSIYEQYF. CDR3 nucleotide sequence: TGTGCCAGCAGCCCAGAGGCCCCTTCCATTTACGAGCAGTACTTC.

This clonotype was detected many times. V is TRBV29-1 and J is TRBJ2-7, with a tentative D call TRBD1 (5 bases). V lost 6 bases and J 2 bases, leaving 11 bases between the germline ends. Germline CDR1 and CDR2: SQVTM and ANQGSEA. This CDR3 contains 12 residues. The CDR3 bases are TGCAGCGTGACCGACAGAGCCTACGAGCAGTACTTC. Amino acids: CSVTDRAYEQYF.

This clonotype was detected a few times. The rearrangement links TRBV12-5 to TRBJ2-3; TRBD1 might be the D (5 bases). This CDR3 contains 17 residues. Germline assignment: CDR1 LGHNT and CDR2 FRNRAP. V lost 0 bases and J lost 0, with 13 bases in between. The CDR3 region is CASGLVRRQTSTDTQYF. The CDR3, as DNA: TGTGCTAGTGGTTTGGTGCGGAGACAGACTAGCACAGATACGCAGTATTTT.

This clonotype has a handful of counts. The rearrangement joins TRBV7-9 to TRBJ2-5; 8 nucleotides agree with TRBD2. The trim removed 5 bases at V and 5 bases at J, leaving 10 bases unmatched. CDR3 size: 15 residues. Per germline, CDR1 SEHNR and CDR2 FQNEAQ (reference sequence). The CDR3 nucleotides are TGTGCCAGCAGCCTCCTTTCGGGGGGGCCGGAGACCCAGTACTTC. It is translated as CASSLLSGGPETQYF.

This sequence joins TRBV7-6 and TRBJ1-1; TRBD1 aligns across 7 bases. This CDR3 spans 12 amino acids. CDR1 and CDR2 from the germline V gene are SGHVS and FNYEAQ. Losses at the gene ends were 5 bases for V and 7 bases for J; bases not matched to a gene: 4. The CDR3, as DNA: TGTGCCAGCAGCAACCGGGACAGTGAAGCTTTCTTT. Protein product: CASSNRDSEAFF.

This clonotype has a count of ten or more. The chain is built from TRBV7-3 and TRBJ2-6; TRBD1 or TRBD2 may be the D gene (5 bases each). Germline lookup yields CDR1 SGHTA and CDR2 FQGTGA. V lost 2 bases and J 0 bases, leaving 8 bases between the germline ends. The CDR3 consists of 16 residues. The CDR3 reads CASSLGTSSGANVLTF. In DNA form, the CDR3 reads TGTGCCAGCAGCTTAGGGACGTCCTCTGGGGCCAACGTCCTGACTTTC.

The chain couples TRBV27 to TRBJ2-1, with D perhaps given as TRBD1 or TRBD2 (5 bases each). The CDR3 is 15 residues long. V shed 3 bases and J shed 3 bases, with 12 bases lying between them. The germline V gene has CDR1 MNHEY and CDR2 SMNVEV (reference sequence). The CDR3 sequence: CASSFTGDGYNEQFF. As DNA, the CDR3 is TGTGCCAGCAGTTTTACCGGGGACGGCTACAATGAGCAGTTCTTC.

Concerning this clonotype: One base away lies a much larger clone, so this may be a sequencing read error. The chain combines TRBV7-9 with TRBJ2-1; D is uncertain. The CDR3 is made up of 16 amino acids. The germline V and J ends were trimmed by 1 base and 3 bases, with 13 bases remaining between them. Germline values: CDR1 SEHNR, CDR2 FQNEAQ (reference sequence). CDR3 residues: CASSLDGHNGYNEQFF. Written as DNA, the CDR3 is TGTGCCAGCAGCTTAGACGGGCATAATGGCTACAATGAGCAGTTCTTC.

This sequence joins TRBV27 and TRBJ2-7; 9 nucleotides align to TRBD2. The V segment lost 5 bases and the J segment 0 bases; nucleotides outside the gene matches: 2. Germline V lookup: CDR1 MNHEY, CDR2 SMNVEV (reference sequence). The CDR3 sequence is 14 residues long. As DNA, the CDR3 is TGTGCCAGCAGTAATAGCGGGGGCTCCTACGAGCAGTACTTC. Translated: CASSNSGGSYEQYF.